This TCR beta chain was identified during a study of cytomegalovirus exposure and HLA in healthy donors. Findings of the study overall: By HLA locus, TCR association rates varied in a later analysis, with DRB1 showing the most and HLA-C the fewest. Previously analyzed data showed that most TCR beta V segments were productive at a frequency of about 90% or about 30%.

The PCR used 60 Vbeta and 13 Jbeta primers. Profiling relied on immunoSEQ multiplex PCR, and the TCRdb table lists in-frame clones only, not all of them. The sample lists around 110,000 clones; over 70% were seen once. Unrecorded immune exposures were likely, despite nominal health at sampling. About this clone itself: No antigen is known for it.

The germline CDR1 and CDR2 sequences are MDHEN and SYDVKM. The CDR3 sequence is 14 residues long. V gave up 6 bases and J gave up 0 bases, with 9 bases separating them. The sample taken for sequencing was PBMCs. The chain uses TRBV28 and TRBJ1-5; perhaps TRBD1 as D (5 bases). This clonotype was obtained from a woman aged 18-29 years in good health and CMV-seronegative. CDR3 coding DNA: TGTGCCAGCAGGGGGGGATATAGCAATCAGCCCCAGCATTTT. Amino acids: CASRGGYSNQPQHF.